The clone carrying this TCR beta chain has only a few counts. CDR3 length: 17 residues. Germline CDR1 reads MGHRA; CDR2 reads YSYEKL. V lost 0 bases and J lost 5, with 20 bases in between. Combining a sample-barcoded 5' primer with a J-beta primer mix, a second PCR ran for roughly 6 to 12 cycles. TCRdb passed the 5' RACE reads through MiXCR, listing each CDR3 protein once. The table includes hundreds of thousands of distinct CDR3 sequences, about 55% detected once. This sample is part of a study of blood T cells in healthy people across ages. The sequence was obtained from a man older than 75 in good health. Sequencing was done on a sample of blood. This chain links TRBV4-1 with TRBJ2-7; TRBD1 or TRBD2 may be the D gene (6 bases each). The CDR3 nucleotides read TGCGCCAGCAGCCAAGACCCTGGTGGAAGGAGGGGGGACGAGCAGTACTTC. Protein product: CASSQDPGGRRGDEQYF.